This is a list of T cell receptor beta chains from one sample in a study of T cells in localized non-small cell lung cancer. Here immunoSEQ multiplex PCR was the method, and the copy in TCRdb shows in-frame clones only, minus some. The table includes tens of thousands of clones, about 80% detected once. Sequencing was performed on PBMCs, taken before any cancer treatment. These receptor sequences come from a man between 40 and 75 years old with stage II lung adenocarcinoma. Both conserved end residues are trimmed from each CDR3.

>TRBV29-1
SVDKGASYGYT
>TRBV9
ASSSRGGHEQY
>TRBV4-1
ASSQGRNNYGYT
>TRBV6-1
ASSFTGNEQY
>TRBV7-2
ASSFGQGAATQY
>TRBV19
ASSTLTSGTYEQY
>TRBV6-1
ASSFLLLGEQY
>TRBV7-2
ASSRSSGFSYNEQF
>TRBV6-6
ASRPLAIGHEQY
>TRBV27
ASSRYDRALGTEAF
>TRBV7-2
ASSRNRGTTDTQY
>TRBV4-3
ASSHGNTIY
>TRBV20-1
SARVSYEQY
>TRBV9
ASSPHRGSRDEQF
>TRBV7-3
ASSLDRDSGNTIY
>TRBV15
ATSRDRQGPNTIY
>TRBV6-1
ASSLGRTYEQY
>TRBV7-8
ASSAGTGGQSWELF
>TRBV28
ASLEGEFNQPQH
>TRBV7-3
ASSLMGTGGLTGNTIY
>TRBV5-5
ASSLSLGGTGELF
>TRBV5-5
ASSLGQTSYEQY
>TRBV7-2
ATFGGGGELF
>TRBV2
ASYLQGFEQY
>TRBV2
ASSLLGTPNNSPLH
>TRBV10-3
AISESGGADEQF
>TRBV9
ASSVKAFSGGRTDTQY
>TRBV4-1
ASSRRLAGVDEQY
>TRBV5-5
ASSSVFRDRVVENIQY
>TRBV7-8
ASSYGSGQRDGYT
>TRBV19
ASSGRLRRGAGGAYEQY
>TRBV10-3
AISEAQEGTEAF
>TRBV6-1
ASNLAPSYEQY
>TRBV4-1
ASSQDRTTKTQY
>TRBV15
ATSRDQVVRGLGYT
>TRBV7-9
ASSLGQSSDQY
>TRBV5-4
ASSLTSGRADTQY
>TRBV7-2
ASSFPPGGTYEQY
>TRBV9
ASSVGSGFGQPQH
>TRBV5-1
ASSWGTERSTIY
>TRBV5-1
ASSLDPGLNSPLH
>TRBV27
ASSLNGGTPETQY
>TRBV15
ATSRDRSGADEQY
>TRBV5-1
ASSLLPSGRAGEQF
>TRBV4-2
ASSQDRAGTEAF
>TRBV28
ATIGTINEQY
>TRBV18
ASSPVSQGEATNEKLF
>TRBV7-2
ASSLQETQY
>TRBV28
ASSSDLFGGNEQF
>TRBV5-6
ASSFGLVNEQF
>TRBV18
ASSPQSAQGAEAF
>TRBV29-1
SVAQTDYGYT
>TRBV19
ASSMDRGSYNEQF
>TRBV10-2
ASRVVGEQF
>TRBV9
ASSVRGEQNYEQY
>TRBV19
ASSSQRDGSGTDTQY
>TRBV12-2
ASRLAKTGNTEAF
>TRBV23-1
ASSQSDNWNGYT